The source of this T cell receptor (beta chain) is a study of PD-1 and CTLA-4 blockade in melanoma. Method: immunoSEQ multiplex PCR; TCRdb's copy keeps in-frame clones and lacks some. The sample records around 11,000 clones, 82% being singletons. The CDR3 has 15 residues. Trimming left V 0 bases short and J 4 bases short, with 12 bases between. CDR1 and CDR2 from the germline V gene are SGHKS and YYEKEE (reference sequence). Here the sequenced sample was CD8+ T cells from peripheral blood, taken from a patient given anti-PD-1 treatment. V usage is TRBV5-5 and J usage is TRBJ2-3; D tentatively reads TRBD1 or TRBD2 (6 bases each). This receptor was identified in a human donor with melanoma. The CDR3 loop reads CASSLEGGRPDTQYF. The DNA for the CDR3 is TGTGCCAGCAGCTTGGAAGGGGGGCGCCCAGATACGCAGTATTTT.